The 14 T cell receptor beta chains in this list originate from one sample, sequenced in a study of cytomegalovirus exposure and HLA in healthy donors. Vbeta (60) and Jbeta (13) primers were used in the PCR. Libraries were prepared by immunoSEQ multiplex PCR; TCRdb keeps only in-frame clonotypes and omits some of them. The sample yields nearly 110,000 clones, around 80% seen once. The sequenced sample was PBMCs. These receptors all come from a young man in good health and CMV-seropositive.

To note about this clone: A junction boundary mismatches the germline segment, possibly from a read error. This chain links TRBV7-2 with TRBJ2-2; D is possibly TRBD2 (5 bases). CDR1 and CDR2 (germline): SGHTA, FQGNSA. This CDR3 comprises 16 residues. The CDR3 region has the DNA TGTGCCAGCAGCTTAGTTTTCAGTTCGAACACCGGGGAGCTGCTTTTT. This codes for CASSLVFSSNTGELLF.

This clone was observed once. The J gene is TRBJ2-7, the V gene TRBV15; no clear D. Germline V gene data show CDR1 as LNHNV and CDR2 as YYDKDF (reference sequence). CDR3 length equals 13 residues. The ends were cut back, 3 bases at V and 7 bases at J, with 13 bases in the middle. The CDR3 region has the DNA TGTGCCACCAGCAGGACAAGAATGTGGGAGCAGTACTTC. It encodes CATSRTRMWEQYF.

This clone was detected a few times. This chain uses TRBV10-3 with TRBJ1-5, with D tentatively TRBD1 (6 bases). The germline V and J ends were trimmed by 0 bases and 0 bases, with 18 bases remaining between them. CDR1 and CDR2 from the germline V gene are ENHRY and SYGVKD. CDR3 size: 19 residues. The CDR3 spells CAISESLGQSTYSNQPQHF. The CDR3 nucleotides read TGTGCCATCAGTGAGTCCCTAGGACAGTCGACTTATAGCAATCAGCCCCAGCATTTT.

V gene TRBV19 combines with J gene TRBJ2-4; D unresolved. Trimming shortened V by 7 bases and J by 0 bases, and 10 bases separated the two germline ends. Germline V gives CDR1 LNHDA, CDR2 SQIVND (reference sequence). The CDR3 is 14 amino acids. The CDR3 here is CASIGGLAKNIQYF. As DNA, the CDR3 is TGTGCCAGTATCGGCGGCTTAGCCAAAAACATTCAGTACTTC.

The chain uses TRBV2 and TRBJ2-1; possibly TRBD1 for D (6 bases). CDR3 size: 13 residues. V was cut by 10 bases and J by 5 bases, with 15 bases left in between. Germline V gives CDR1 SNHLY, CDR2 FYNNEI. This CDR3 reads CATSVDSNNEQFF. The CDR3 coding sequence is TGTGCCACCTCCGTGGACAGTAACAATGAGCAGTTCTTC.

This chain connects TRBV6-5 to TRBJ2-1; 9 nucleotides align to TRBD2. This CDR3 is 13 amino acids long. J gave up 4 bases and V 11 bases, and 6 bases lay outside the gene matches. Germline CDR1 MNHEY, CDR2 SVGAGI. In DNA form, the CDR3 reads TGTGCCTCCGGGACTAGCAGGTACAATGAGCAGTTCTTC. It codes for CASGTSRYNEQFF.

The gene calls are TRBV7-8 and TRBJ2-1; D gene unclear. Germline V lookup: CDR1 SGHVS, CDR2 FQNEAQ. There are 15 residues in the CDR3. V lost 5 bases and J 0 bases, leaving 11 bases between the germline ends. CDR3 loop: CASSGEVGSYNEQFF. CDR3 nucleotide sequence: TGTGCCAGCAGCGGAGAGGTAGGCTCCTACAATGAGCAGTTCTTC.

The rearrangement links TRBV2 to TRBJ1-5; D not resolved. With 3 bases removed from V and 3 bases from J, the gap between germline ends came to 9 bases. The germline CDR1 and CDR2 sequences are SNHLY and FYNNEI. This CDR3 contains 14 residues. The CDR3 protein is CASSEGRLNQPQHF. The CDR3 bases are TGTGCCAGCAGTGAGGGGAGACTCAATCAGCCCCAGCATTTT.

This chain connects TRBV11-3 to TRBJ2-7; the D gene is possibly TRBD2 (6 bases). The CDR3 runs to 16 residues. Between the trimmed V and J ends, which lost 4 bases and 3 bases, there was a span of 19 bases. Per germline, CDR1 SGHNT and CDR2 YENEEA. The CDR3 sequence: CASSYRLWEADYEQYF. CDR3 DNA sequence: TGTGCCAGCAGCTACCGCCTCTGGGAGGCTGACTACGAGCAGTACTTC.

The chain's CDR3 is CASSEARGSTYEQYF. CDR3 DNA: TGTGCCAGCAGTGAGGCCAGGGGGTCGACCTACGAGCAGTACTTC. This chain connects TRBV2 to TRBJ2-7; TRBD1 aligns across 7 bases. CDR1 and CDR2 (germline): SNHLY, FYNNEI. Trimming cost V 3 bases and J 2 bases; bases outside gene matches: 7. The CDR3 is made up of 15 amino acids.

The CDR3 bases are TGTGCCAGCAGCTTAGAGAAGCGGGGGGGCGGTCAGTTCTTC. Its protein product is CASSLEKRGGGQFF. The chain uses TRBV13 and TRBJ2-1; 10 bases line up with TRBD2. The CDR3 runs 14 residues. Losses at the gene ends were 1 base for V and 13 bases for J; bases not matched to a gene: 7. Germline V gives CDR1 PRHDT, CDR2 FYEKMQ (reference sequence).

This chain joins TRBV21-1 and TRBJ1-6. TRBV21-1 is termed a pseudogene. The CDR3 sequence is 14 residues long. In DNA form, the CDR3 reads TGTGCCAGCGGGATCGGGGTTAAAAGTTCACCCCTCCACTTT. Its translation: CASGIGVKSSPLHF.

This clone was seen only a few times. This sequence joins TRBV5-1 and TRBJ2-3; tentative D call: TRBD1 (5 bases). V lost 4 bases, J lost 3 bases, and 18 bases lay in between. CDR1 SGHRS and CDR2 YFSETQ come from the germline V gene. CDR3 size: 16 residues. CDR3: CASSRRPPDSTDTQYF. CDR3 sequence (DNA): TGCGCCAGCAGCCGAAGACCACCCGACAGTACAGATACGCAGTATTTT. The full variable domain, in which reference TRBV5-1 and TRBJ2-3 provide the parts outside the CDR3, is KAGVTQTPRYLIKTRGQQVTLSCSPISGHRSVSWYQQTPGQGLQFLFEYFSETQRNKGNFPGRFSGRQFSNSRSEMNVSTLELGDSALYLCASSRRPPDSTDTQYFGPGTRLTVL.

The genes are TRBV5-1 and TRBJ2-5, with unresolved D. The CDR3 runs 13 residues. Looked up from germline, CDR1 is SGHRS and CDR2 is YFSETQ. Trimming took off 7 bases at V and 4 bases at J, with 14 bases between the two ends. This CDR3 is CASSNDSGETQYF. The CDR3 DNA reads as TGCGCCAGCTCAAATGACTCGGGAGAGACCCAGTACTTC.